These T cell receptor beta chains were read from a single sample in a study of blood T cells in healthy people across ages. TCRdb called the 5' RACE reads again in MiXCR, with one record for every CDR3 protein. In the table there are about 380,000 distinct CDR3 sequences, 45% to 65% of which are singletons. The specimen was blood. These receptor sequences come from a man between 60 and 75 years old in good health. Each CDR3 is given with its conserved first and last residue. D genes are given only for firm matches. The size entry is marked missing in some rows and otherwise reads once, few, many or a size class.

j_call: TRBJ2-1; clone_size: NA; d_call: TRBD2; v_call: TRBV9; cdr3_nt: TGTGCCAGCAGCGTAAGGGCGGGGGATACCTACAATGAGCAGTTCTTC; cdr3_aa: CASSVRAGDTYNEQFF
j_call: TRBJ2-5; clone_size: NA; d_call: NA; v_call: TRBV7-2; cdr3_nt: TGTGCCAGCAGCTCCCGGGCCCGGTTAGAGACCCAGTACTTC; cdr3_aa: CASSSRARLETQYF
j_call: TRBJ2-5; clone_size: NA; d_call: NA; v_call: TRBV2; cdr3_nt: TGTGCCAGCAGTGAACAGCTGCCGACCCAGTACTTC; cdr3_aa: CASSEQLPTQYF
j_call: TRBJ2-7; clone_size: many; d_call: TRBD1; v_call: TRBV20-1; cdr3_nt: TGCAGTGTCAGTGGGGGACAGGGAAGGGGCGAGCAGTACTTC; cdr3_aa: CSVSGGQGRGEQYF
j_call: TRBJ1-2; clone_size: NA; d_call: TRBD1; v_call: TRBV12-3/TRBV12-4; cdr3_nt: TGTGCCAACAGCCTTGGGCAGGGACAGTATGGCTACACCTTC; cdr3_aa: CANSLGQGQYGYTF
j_call: TRBJ2-3; clone_size: NA; d_call: NA; v_call: TRBV25-1; cdr3_nt: TGTGCCAGCAGTGCCCGAATCGACGGGGGCACAGATACGCAGTATTTT; cdr3_aa: CASSARIDGGTDTQYF
j_call: TRBJ2-3; clone_size: NA; d_call: TRBD2; v_call: TRBV6-5; cdr3_nt: TGTGCCAGCAAAAGGCCAGCGGGGGGCACAGATACGCAGTATTTT; cdr3_aa: CASKRPAGGTDTQYF
j_call: TRBJ2-1; clone_size: NA; d_call: NA; v_call: TRBV20-1; cdr3_nt: TGCAGTGCCCCCCGCGAGGTCAACTACAATGAGCAGTTCTTC; cdr3_aa: CSAPREVNYNEQFF
j_call: TRBJ2-1; clone_size: NA; d_call: NA; v_call: TRBV27; cdr3_nt: TGTGCCAGCAGTGCAGGGATCTCCAATGAGCAGTTCTTC; cdr3_aa: CASSAGISNEQFF
j_call: TRBJ2-1; clone_size: many; d_call: NA; v_call: TRBV27; cdr3_nt: TGTGCCACCAGTAAGAAGGGAAATGAGCAGTTCTTC; cdr3_aa: CATSKKGNEQFF
j_call: TRBJ2-1; clone_size: few; d_call: TRBD2; v_call: TRBV20-1; cdr3_nt: TGCAGTGCTAGAGGAGTAGGAGCGGGAGTCTCCAGCAATGAGCAGTTCTTC; cdr3_aa: CSARGVGAGVSSNEQFF
j_call: TRBJ2-1; clone_size: few; d_call: NA; v_call: TRBV28; cdr3_nt: TGTGCCAGCAGGACAGTCGCTCGGGAGTTCTTC; cdr3_aa: CASRTVAREFF
j_call: TRBJ2-3; clone_size: NA; d_call: NA; v_call: TRBV4-2; cdr3_nt: TGTGCCAGCAGCCAAGAGGTTGACAGAGGCACAGATACGCAGTATTTT; cdr3_aa: CASSQEVDRGTDTQYF
j_call: TRBJ2-7; clone_size: NA; d_call: NA; v_call: TRBV6-2/TRBV6-3; cdr3_nt: TGTGCCAGTGGGACAAGTTCCTACAATGAGCAGTACTTC; cdr3_aa: CASGTSSYNEQYF
j_call: TRBJ1-6; clone_size: few; d_call: NA; v_call: TRBV4-3; cdr3_nt: TGCGCCAGCAGCCAAGATGGGGTTGGCTCACCCCTCCACTTT; cdr3_aa: CASSQDGVGSPLHF
j_call: TRBJ2-7; clone_size: few; d_call: NA; v_call: TRBV7-6; cdr3_nt: TGTGCCAGCAGCTTAAATGAGGGGCCCACCTACGAGCAGTACTTC; cdr3_aa: CASSLNEGPTYEQYF
j_call: TRBJ2-4; clone_size: few; d_call: TRBD2; v_call: TRBV2; cdr3_nt: TGTGCCAGCAGGACCCGAGCGGGAGGGGAGTACTTC; cdr3_aa: CASRTRAGGEYF
j_call: TRBJ2-4; clone_size: NA; d_call: NA; v_call: TRBV29-1; cdr3_nt: TGCAGCGTTCGGCAGCATCTAGCCAAAAACATTCAGTACTTC; cdr3_aa: CSVRQHLAKNIQYF
j_call: TRBJ2-7; clone_size: NA; d_call: TRBD2; v_call: TRBV27; cdr3_nt: TGTGCCAGCCTTATTTTATTAGCGGGAGGGTCCATCTACGAGCAGTACTTC; cdr3_aa: CASLILLAGGSIYEQYF
j_call: TRBJ2-3; clone_size: many; d_call: NA; v_call: TRBV11-3; cdr3_nt: TGTGCCAGCGGCACAGGTGATACGCAGTATTTT; cdr3_aa: CASGTGDTQYF
j_call: TRBJ2-6; clone_size: NA; d_call: TRBD1; v_call: TRBV6-2/TRBV6-3; cdr3_nt: TGTGCCAGCAGCGTAGTAGGGGACAGGCGAACTGGGGCCAACGTCCTGACTTTC; cdr3_aa: CASSVVGDRRTGANVLTF
j_call: TRBJ1-2; clone_size: few; d_call: TRBD1; v_call: TRBV29-1; cdr3_nt: TGCAGCGTTGAAGCCCCGACAGGGGTTTATGGCTACACCTTC; cdr3_aa: CSVEAPTGVYGYTF
j_call: TRBJ2-7; clone_size: few; d_call: NA; v_call: TRBV18; cdr3_nt: TGTGCCAGCCAAGTTGACAGGCAAACCTACGAGCAGTACTTC; cdr3_aa: CASQVDRQTYEQYF
j_call: TRBJ2-7; clone_size: many; d_call: NA; v_call: TRBV7-2; cdr3_nt: TGTGCCAGCAGCTTAACGGGAGTGATCTACGAGCAGTACTTC; cdr3_aa: CASSLTGVIYEQYF
j_call: TRBJ1-4; clone_size: few; d_call: NA; v_call: TRBV18; cdr3_nt: TGTGCCAGCTCATTCAGACGTTCAACTAATGAAAAACTGTTTTTT; cdr3_aa: CASSFRRSTNEKLFF
j_call: TRBJ2-3; clone_size: NA; d_call: NA; v_call: TRBV20-1; cdr3_nt: TGCAGTGCCCTAGGCCGATACGCAGATACGCAGTATTTT; cdr3_aa: CSALGRYADTQYF
j_call: TRBJ2-3; clone_size: NA; d_call: NA; v_call: TRBV6-2/TRBV6-3; cdr3_nt: TGTGCCAGCAGTTACACACTAGCAGTCAAAGATACGCAGTATTTT; cdr3_aa: CASSYTLAVKDTQYF
j_call: TRBJ2-1; clone_size: many; d_call: NA; v_call: TRBV3-1; cdr3_nt: TGTGCCAGCAGCCAAGATCAAGGGCGCTGGGGTGAGCAGTTCTTC; cdr3_aa: CASSQDQGRWGEQFF
j_call: TRBJ2-3; clone_size: NA; d_call: TRBD2; v_call: TRBV6-6; cdr3_nt: TGTGCCAGCAGCGGACTAGTCACAGATACGCAGTATTTT; cdr3_aa: CASSGLVTDTQYF
j_call: TRBJ2-5; clone_size: few; d_call: NA; v_call: TRBV15; cdr3_nt: TGTGCCACCAGCAGTCGCGAGACCCAGTACTTC; cdr3_aa: CATSSRETQYF
j_call: TRBJ2-5; clone_size: NA; d_call: NA; v_call: TRBV10-3; cdr3_nt: TGTGCCATCTCCCCAGCCCCCTTAGGCAAAGAGACCCAGTACTTC; cdr3_aa: CAISPAPLGKETQYF
j_call: TRBJ1-2; clone_size: NA; d_call: NA; v_call: TRBV11-1; cdr3_nt: TGTGCCAGCAGCCCGGAAGGACAAGGTGGCTACACCTTC; cdr3_aa: CASSPEGQGGYTF
j_call: TRBJ2-3; clone_size: few; d_call: NA; v_call: TRBV12-3/TRBV12-4; cdr3_nt: TGTGCCAGCAGTTTGGAGGGCAGAGAGACAGATACGCAGTATTTT; cdr3_aa: CASSLEGRETDTQYF